This T cell receptor beta chain is drawn from a study of cytomegalovirus exposure and HLA in healthy donors. General study findings and limits: Later analysis found that TCR beta chains associated with HLA were more clonally expanded than other, equally common chains. A prior analysis recorded that most TCR beta V segments were productive about 87% or about 30% of the time.

Comments on this clone: Its matching antigen is unknown.

PCR primers comprised 60 Vbeta and 13 Jbeta primers. The data were produced by immunoSEQ multiplex PCR, yet TCRdb's version contains in-frame clones alone and is incomplete. This table holds about 160,000 clones, approximately 77% found once. This receptor was taken from a man in his thirties or forties in good health and CMV-seropositive. Sequenced input: PBMCs.

CDR3 sequence: CASSPGTAFESTDTQYF. CDR3 DNA sequence: TGTGCCAGCAGCCCCGGGACTGCGTTCGAGAGCACAGATACGCAGTATTTT. This chain uses TRBV2 with TRBJ2-3, with D possibly matching TRBD2 (6 bases). CDR1 and CDR2 (germline): SNHLY, FYNNEI. The CDR3 is 17 residues long. The V and J ends lost 6 bases and 0 bases respectively, with 19 bases between them.